These 19 T cell receptor beta chains were all obtained from the same sample, sequenced in a study of shared clonotypes between healthy human individuals. Assay: immunoSEQ multiplex PCR; the TCRdb copy retains only in-frame clones and omits some. In the table there are approximately 480,000 clones, around 79% of which are singletons. The sample was PBMCs. Source of these receptors: a woman aged 40 to 50 in good health. Some clones in this sample may be carry-over from other donors' samples.

The rearrangement uses TRBV7-2 and TRBJ1-2; TRBD1 matches 10 bases. The CDR3 extends over 15 amino acids. The junction had 2 bases not matched to a gene; V was cut back by 2 bases and J by 2 bases. Germline V gene sequence: CDR1 SGHTA, CDR2 FQGNSA. The CDR3 sequence: CASSLSGQGNYGYTF. In DNA form, the CDR3 reads TGTGCCAGCAGCTTATCGGGACAGGGGAACTATGGCTACACCTTC.

Comment on this clone: Other DNA sequences in this specimen translate into the identical CDR3. The rearrangement uses TRBV6-5 and TRBJ1-2; D is ambiguous. This CDR3 has 14 residues. Germline loops: CDR1 MNHEY, CDR2 SVGAGI. V was cut by 0 bases and J by 2 bases, with 7 bases left in between. DNA for the CDR3: TGTGCCAGCAGTTACTCGGGCGGAAACTATGGCTACACCTTC. Residues: CASSYSGGNYGYTF.

The chain combines TRBV7-3 with TRBJ2-1; possibly TRBD2 for D (5 bases). The germline CDR1 and CDR2 sequences are SGHTA and FQGTGA. V shed 2 bases and J shed 2 bases, with 13 bases lying between them. This CDR3 has 16 amino acids. The CDR3 loop reads CASSLEGASTYNEQFF. The CDR3 DNA sequence: TGTGCCAGCAGCTTAGAGGGAGCTAGCACCTACAATGAGCAGTTCTTC.

V is TRBV2 and J is TRBJ1-4, with no clear D. Germline loops: CDR1 SNHLY, CDR2 FYNNEI. This CDR3 is built from 14 residues. V was shortened by 4 bases and J by 0 bases, with 6 bases between the two germline ends. CDR3 sequence (DNA): TGTGCCAGCAGTGTCGGGGCAACTAATGAAAAACTGTTTTTT. Translating it yields CASSVGATNEKLFF.

The rearrangement joins TRBV5-6 to TRBJ2-7; possible D gene TRBD2, 5 bases. The CDR3 covers 13 residues. V lost 3 bases, J lost 3 bases, and 10 bases lay in between. In germline, CDR1 is SGHDT, CDR2 YYEEEE. The CDR3 DNA sequence: TGTGCCAGCAGCTACCTCGAGGGCTACGAGCAGTACTTC. As protein: CASSYLEGYEQYF. The entire variable domain, with the rest obtained from reference TRBV5-6 and TRBJ2-7, is as follows: DAGVTQSPTHLIKTRGQQVTLRCSPKSGHDTVSWYQQALGQGPQFIFQYYEEEERQRGNFPDRFSGHQFPNYSSELNVNALLLGDSALYLCASSYLEGYEQYFGPGTRLTVT.

The chain joins TRBV7-2 to TRBJ1-2, with D possibly matching TRBD1 (5 bases). Germline lookup yields CDR1 SGHTA and CDR2 FQGNSA. The CDR3 sequence is 12 residues long. V was cut by 5 bases and J by 7 bases, with 11 bases left in between. The CDR3 loop is CASSGRELGYTF. In DNA form, the CDR3 reads TGTGCCAGCAGCGGCAGGGAACTTGGCTACACCTTC.

The chain employs TRBV7-2 and TRBJ2-7, with 10 bases that match TRBD1. CDR1 SGHTA and CDR2 FQGNSA come from the germline V gene. V lost 5 bases, J lost 2 bases, and 12 bases stayed unmatched. The CDR3 extends over 17 amino acids. The DNA for the CDR3 is TGTGCCAGCAGCCTCGTCGGCGGGACAGGGGCGACCTACGAGCAGTACTTC. Encoded protein: CASSLVGGTGATYEQYF.

This clone was detected only once. V usage is TRBV7-6 and J usage is TRBJ2-3, with TRBD2 matching over 9 bases. The CDR3 spans 16 residues. From germline, CDR1 is SGHVS and CDR2 FNYEAQ. J lost 4 bases, V lost 5 bases, and 10 bases had no gene match. The CDR3 nucleotides are TGTGCCAGCAGCCCGTACCAGCGGGAGGTAGCAGATACGCAGTATTTT. It is translated as CASSPYQREVADTQYF. The variable domain in full, with the rest retrieved from reference TRBV7-6 and TRBJ2-3, is GAGVSQSPRYKVTKRGQDVALRCDPISGHVSLYWYRQALGQGPEFLTYFNYEAQQDKSGLPNDRFSAERPEGSISTLTIQRTEQRDSAMYRCASSPYQREVADTQYFGPGTRLTVL.

This sequence joins TRBV2 and TRBJ2-1; perhaps TRBD1 as D (6 bases). The CDR3 covers 15 residues. Germline lookup yields CDR1 SNHLY and CDR2 FYNNEI. The V gene lost 8 bases and the J gene lost 4 bases, with 18 bases spanning the gap. In nucleotides, the CDR3 is TGTGCCAGCCATGAGAGGGGGAGCGATTACAATGAGCAGTTCTTC. It translates to CASHERGSDYNEQFF.

The table lists this clone with a count of one. The chain carries TRBV27 and TRBJ2-3; TRBD2 is a possible D gene (6 bases). CDR3 length: 16 residues. Trimming cost V 3 bases and J 3 bases, with 16 bases left between them. CDR1 and CDR2 from the germline V gene are MNHEY and SMNVEV (reference sequence). The DNA for the CDR3 is TGTGCCAGCAGTTTTGATCCGGGAGAGAGGACAGATACGCAGTATTTT. Encoded protein: CASSFDPGERTDTQYF.

The rearrangement links TRBV29-1 to TRBJ2-1; 10 bases agree with TRBD2. V lost 2 bases, J lost 12 bases, and 13 bases stayed unmatched. The germline V gene encodes CDR1 SQVTM and CDR2 ANQGSEA. The CDR3 totals 15 residues. As DNA, the CDR3 is TGCAGCGTTGAATCGGTGGTTAGCGGGAGGATGCGGCAGTTCTTC. Translation gives CSVESVVSGRMRQFF.

This rearrangement joins TRBV10-1 to TRBJ1-5; D remains unclear. The ends were cut back, 6 bases at V and 6 bases at J, with 12 bases in the middle. The V gene's germline CDR1 is WNHNN and CDR2 SYGVQD (reference sequence). This CDR3 region has 13 residues. In DNA, the CDR3 is TGCGCCAGCAGCAATGCTCTTGGTCAGCCCCAGCATTTT. This encodes CASSNALGQPQHF.

This chain uses TRBV28 with TRBJ1-1; the D is unclear. The CDR3 consists of 13 residues. Germline CDR1 and CDR2: MDHEN and SYDVKM. The germline V and J ends were trimmed by 7 bases and 7 bases, with 16 bases remaining between them. The CDR3 DNA is TGTGCCAGCACCTACTACCCGGGCCTTGAAGCTTTCTTT. This encodes CASTYYPGLEAFF. Variable domain in full (rest from reference TRBV28 and TRBJ1-1): DVKVTQSSRYLVKRTGEKVFLECVQDMDHENMFWYRQDPGLGLRLIYFSYDVKMKEKGDIPEGYSVSREKKERFSLILESASTNQTSMYLCASTYYPGLEAFFGQGTRLTVV.

J is TRBJ2-7 and V is TRBV5-1; possible D gene TRBD2, 5 bases. This CDR3 contains 14 residues. The V gene lost 4 bases and the J gene lost 4 bases, with 15 bases spanning the gap. CDR1 is SGHRS, CDR2 YFSETQ, per germline. In DNA, the CDR3 is TGCGCCAGCAGCCCGCTGGCAAGGGAGTACGAGCAGTACTTC. Translated: CASSPLAREYEQYF.

V usage is TRBV6-6 and J usage is TRBJ2-4, with a weak D call TRBD1 (6 bases). The CDR3 totals 16 residues. V shed 4 bases and J shed 1 base, with 14 bases lying between them. Germline loops: CDR1 MNHNY, CDR2 SVGAGI (reference sequence). The DNA of the CDR3 is TGTGCCAGCAGTTCCGACAGGCTGGGGGCCAAAAACATTCAGTACTTC. This gives the protein CASSSDRLGAKNIQYF.

The chain employs TRBV10-2 and TRBJ1-2; D remains unclear. V shed 6 bases and J shed 0 bases, with 8 bases lying between them. Germline V gives CDR1 WSHSY, CDR2 SAAADI. This CDR3 spans 13 amino acids. CDR3 loop: CASRDNANYGYTF. The CDR3 bases are TGCGCCAGCAGGGATAACGCTAACTATGGCTACACCTTC.

The J gene is TRBJ1-4, the V gene TRBV7-9; 7 bases align to TRBD1. The CDR3 is 15 amino acids. J was trimmed by 7 bases and V by 2 bases; bases with no gene match: 7. In germline, CDR1 is SEHNR, CDR2 FQNEAQ (reference sequence). CDR3 coding DNA: TGTGCCAGCAGCTTATTGACAGGGATGGGTGAAAAACTGTTTTTT. Its translation is CASSLLTGMGEKLFF.

This clone appeared a single time. The chain recombines TRBV28 with TRBJ1-5; tentatively, D is TRBD1 (6 bases). Trimming pared 4 bases from V and 4 bases from J, leaving 17 bases between. This CDR3 spans 16 amino acids. From germline, CDR1 is MDHEN and CDR2 SYDVKM. CDR3 protein: CASSSSTGRTNQPQHF. CDR3 DNA: TGTGCCAGCAGTTCGTCAACAGGGAGGACTAATCAGCCCCAGCATTTT. The complete variable domain, with remaining parts taken from reference TRBV28 and TRBJ1-5, reads DVKVTQSSRYLVKRTGEKVFLECVQDMDHENMFWYRQDPGLGLRLIYFSYDVKMKEKGDIPEGYSVSREKKERFSLILESASTNQTSMYLCASSSSTGRTNQPQHFGDGTRLSIL.

This clone showed up many times. The V and J genes are TRBV7-2 and TRBJ1-4; D remains unclear. The CDR3 consists of 16 residues. Trimming shortened V by 1 base and J by 5 bases, and 14 bases separated the two germline ends. Germline CDR1 reads SGHTA; CDR2 reads FQGNSA. CDR3 amino acids: CASSLEGWVRNEKLFF. The CDR3 DNA reads as TGTGCCAGCAGCTTAGAGGGTTGGGTACGAAATGAAAAACTGTTTTTT.